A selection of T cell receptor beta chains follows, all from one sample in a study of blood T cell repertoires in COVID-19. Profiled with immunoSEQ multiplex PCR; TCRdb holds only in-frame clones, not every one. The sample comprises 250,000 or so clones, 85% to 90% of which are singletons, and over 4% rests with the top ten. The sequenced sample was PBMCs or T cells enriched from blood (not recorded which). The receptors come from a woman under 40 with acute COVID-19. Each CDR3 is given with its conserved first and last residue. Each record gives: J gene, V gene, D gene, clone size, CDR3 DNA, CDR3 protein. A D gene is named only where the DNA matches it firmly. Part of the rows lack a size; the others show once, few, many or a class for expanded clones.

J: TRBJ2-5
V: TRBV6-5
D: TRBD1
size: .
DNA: TGTGCCAGCAGTACAGGGGGAGAGACCCAGTACTTC
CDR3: CASSTGGETQYF

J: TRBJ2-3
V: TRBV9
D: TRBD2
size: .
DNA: TGTGCCAGCACGTTAGCGGGAGGGGGAGACACAGATACGCAGTATTTT
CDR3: CASTLAGGGDTDTQYF

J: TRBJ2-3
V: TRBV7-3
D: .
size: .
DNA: TGTGCCAGCAGCCCCGACCAGGCAATGGGCACAGATACGCAGTATTTT
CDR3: CASSPDQAMGTDTQYF

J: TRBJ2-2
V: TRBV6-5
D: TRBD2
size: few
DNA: TGTGCCAGCAGTTTGGGACTAACGGACACCGGGGAGCTGTTTTTT
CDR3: CASSLGLTDTGELFF

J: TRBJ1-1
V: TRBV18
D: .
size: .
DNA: TGTGCCAGCTCTCCGGCGGGGGACACTGAAGCTTTCTTT
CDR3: CASSPAGDTEAFF

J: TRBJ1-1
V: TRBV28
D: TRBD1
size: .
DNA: TGTGCCAGCAGATCAACAGGGGAAACTGAAGCTTTCTTT
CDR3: CASRSTGETEAFF

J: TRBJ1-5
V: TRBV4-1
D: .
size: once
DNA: TGCGCCAGCAGCCAAGATCGGTCCCCCAGGGATCAGCCCCAGCATTTT
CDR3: CASSQDRSPRDQPQHF

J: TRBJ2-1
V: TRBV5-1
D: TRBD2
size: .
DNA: TGCGCCAGCAGCCCGGGACTAGCGGTCTACAATGAGCAGTTCTTC
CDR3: CASSPGLAVYNEQFF

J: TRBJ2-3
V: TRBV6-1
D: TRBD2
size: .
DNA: TGTGCCAGCACTGAAGGGGTAGCGGGAGGAGGAGATACGCAGTATTTT
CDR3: CASTEGVAGGGDTQYF

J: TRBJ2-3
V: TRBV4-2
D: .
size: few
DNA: TGTGCCAGCAGCCAAGAACAGCGGGGCACAGATACGCAGTATTTT
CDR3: CASSQEQRGTDTQYF

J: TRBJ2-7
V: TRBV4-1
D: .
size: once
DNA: TGCGCCAGCAGCCAAGGGGAGGACTACGAGCAGTACTTC
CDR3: CASSQGEDYEQYF

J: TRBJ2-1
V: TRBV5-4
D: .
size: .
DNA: TGTGCCAGCAGCTTTGCTAGCGTTGGCTCCTACAATGAGCAGTTCTTC
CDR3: CASSFASVGSYNEQFF

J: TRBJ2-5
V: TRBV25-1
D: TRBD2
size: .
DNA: TGTGCCAGGAGGACTAGCGGGAGGTTCTGGGAAGAGACCCAGTACTTC
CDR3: CARRTSGRFWEETQYF

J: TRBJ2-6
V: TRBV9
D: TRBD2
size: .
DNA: TGTGCCAGCAGCGTAGCTATTTTGGCTAGCGGGAGGCAAACCTCTGGGGCCAACGTCCTGACTTTC
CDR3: CASSVAILASGRQTSGANVLTF

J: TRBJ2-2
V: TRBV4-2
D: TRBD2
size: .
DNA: TGTGCCAGCAGCCAAGGTGAACTAGCGGGAGTCACCGGGGAGCTGTTTTTT
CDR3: CASSQGELAGVTGELFF

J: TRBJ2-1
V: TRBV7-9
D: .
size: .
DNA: TGTGCCAGCAGCTTAGATTCAGGGGGGTACAATGAGCAGTTCTTC
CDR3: CASSLDSGGYNEQFF

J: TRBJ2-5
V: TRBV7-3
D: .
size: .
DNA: TGTGCCAGCAGCTTAGGCGGGGTCCAAGAGACCCAGTACTTC
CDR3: CASSLGGVQETQYF

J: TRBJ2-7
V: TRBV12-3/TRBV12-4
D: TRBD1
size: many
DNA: TGTGCCAGCAGTGCAGGGGGCCCCTACGAGCAGTACTTC
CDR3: CASSAGGPYEQYF

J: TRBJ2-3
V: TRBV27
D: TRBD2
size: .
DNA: TGTGCCAGCAGAGGACTAGCGGGAGCAGATACGCAGTATTTT
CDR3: CASRGLAGADTQYF

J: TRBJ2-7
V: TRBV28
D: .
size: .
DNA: TGTGCCAGCAGTTCTAGCGCCACGCTCTCCTACGAGCAGTACTTC
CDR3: CASSSSATLSYEQYF

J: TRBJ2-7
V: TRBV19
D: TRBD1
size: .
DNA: TGTGCCAGTAGTTCCGGATTATCCCCCTTGGACAGGGTTGAGCAGTACTTC
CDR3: CASSSGLSPLDRVEQYF

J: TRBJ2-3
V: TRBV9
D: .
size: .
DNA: TGTGCCAGCAGCGTAGTAGAGCGTCCCTTTCCTAGCACAGATACGCAGTATTTT
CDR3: CASSVVERPFPSTDTQYF

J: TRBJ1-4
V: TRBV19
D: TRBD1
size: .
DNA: TGTGCCAGTAGTATAAACAGGGGTAATGAAAAACTGTTTTTT
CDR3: CASSINRGNEKLFF

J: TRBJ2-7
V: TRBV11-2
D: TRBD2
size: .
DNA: TGTGCCAGCAGCTTAGGAACCGCGGGAGGTATCTACGAGCAGTACTTC
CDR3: CASSLGTAGGIYEQYF

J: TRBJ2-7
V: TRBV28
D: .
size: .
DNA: TGTGCCAGCAGTTTATTGGTAGCCATTGTCCCCCCCTTCTACGAGCAGTACTTC
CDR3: CASSLLVAIVPPFYEQYF

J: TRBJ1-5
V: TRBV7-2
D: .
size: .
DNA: TGTGCCAGCAGCTCAATGTTTGGCCAGCCCCAGCATTTT
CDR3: CASSSMFGQPQHF

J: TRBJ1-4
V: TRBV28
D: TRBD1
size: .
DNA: TGTGCCAGCAAAGACAGGGGGAATGAAAAACTGTTTTTT
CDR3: CASKDRGNEKLFF

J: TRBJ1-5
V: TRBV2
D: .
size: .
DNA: TGTGCCAGCAGAACCGCGGGCGGGCCCCAGCATTTT
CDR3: CASRTAGGPQHF

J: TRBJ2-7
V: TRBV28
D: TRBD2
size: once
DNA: TGTGCCAGCAGTTTATCGAGACTAGCGGGAGGGGGGAGCGAGCAGTACTTC
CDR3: CASSLSRLAGGGSEQYF

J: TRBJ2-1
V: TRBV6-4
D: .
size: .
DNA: TGTGCCAGCAGTGACCTTATGTCGGGTGAGCAGTTCTTC
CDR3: CASSDLMSGEQFF

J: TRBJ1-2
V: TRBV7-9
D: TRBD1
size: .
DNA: TGTGCCAGCAGCTTAGGACAGGGGGTTTTTGGCTACACCTTC
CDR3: CASSLGQGVFGYTF

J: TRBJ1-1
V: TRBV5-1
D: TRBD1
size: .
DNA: TGCGCCAGCAGCTTCCGGGACAGGGGTACTGAAGCTTTCTTT
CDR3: CASSFRDRGTEAFF

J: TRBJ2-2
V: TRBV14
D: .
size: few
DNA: TGTGCCAGCAGCCCCTACAACACCGGGGAGCTGTTTTTT
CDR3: CASSPYNTGELFF

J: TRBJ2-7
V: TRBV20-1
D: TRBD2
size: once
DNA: TGCAGTGCTAGTCGCGGGAGCTCCTACGAGCAGTACTTC
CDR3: CSASRGSSYEQYF

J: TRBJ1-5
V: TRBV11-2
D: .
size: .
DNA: TGTGCCAGCAGCTTAGCACAGGTAGATCAGCCCCAGCATTTT
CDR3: CASSLAQVDQPQHF

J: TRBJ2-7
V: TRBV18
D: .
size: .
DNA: TGTGCCAGCTCACTACGACAGGTAACCTACGAGCAGTACTTC
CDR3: CASSLRQVTYEQYF

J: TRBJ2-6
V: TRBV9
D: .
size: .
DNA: TGTGCCAGCAGCGTAGGTCCCTCGGGAGCAAGTTCTGGGGCCAACGTCCTGACTTTC
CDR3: CASSVGPSGASSGANVLTF

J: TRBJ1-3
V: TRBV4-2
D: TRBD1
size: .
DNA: TGTGCCAGCAGCCAGGAGGGACAGGAACATTTT
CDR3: CASSQEGQEHF

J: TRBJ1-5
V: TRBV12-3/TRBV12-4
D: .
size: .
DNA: TGTGCCAGCACCTCAGGGAACCAGCCCCAGCATTTT
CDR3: CASTSGNQPQHF

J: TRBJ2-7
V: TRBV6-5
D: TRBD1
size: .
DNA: TGTGCCAGCAGTTCAGACAGGGGTTCCCACGAGCAGTACTTC
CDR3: CASSSDRGSHEQYF

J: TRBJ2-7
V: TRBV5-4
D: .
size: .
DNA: TGTGCCAGCAGCTTGTTTTACAGACCATACGAGCAGTACTTC
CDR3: CASSLFYRPYEQYF